The source of this TCR beta chain is a study of post-analysis software for immune sequencing data. General study points: Five or six TRBV segments, TRBV5-6, TRBV5-1 and TRBV20-1 among them, were found more frequent in patients than controls. Pronounced co-clustering by F measure was evident among identically batched samples. The study found significantly lower normalized Chao1 diversity in multiple sclerosis patients than in controls.

Unique molecular identifiers were carried by the TCR beta cDNA libraries. Each CDR3 protein is one row after TCRdb ran MiXCR on the PCR reads. The repertoire holds around 500,000 distinct CDR3 sequences, around 36% seen once, with 6% in the top ten. The CDR3 covers 16 residues. V lost 6 bases, J lost 1 base, and 11 bases stayed unmatched. From germline, CDR1 is SGHRS and CDR2 YFSETQ. Regarding this clonotype: No antigen is known for it.

Sequencing used blood. The receptor comes from a girl aged 2 to 17 with multiple sclerosis. The gene calls are TRBV5-1 and TRBJ2-3; 7 bases are shared with TRBD2. This CDR3 is CASTFGGTSGTDTQYF. The CDR3 DNA follows: TGCGCCAGCACCTTCGGGGGAACTAGCGGCACAGATACGCAGTATTTT.